This T cell receptor (beta chain) was sequenced in a study of blood T cells in healthy people across ages. Germline values: CDR1 SGHRS, CDR2 YFSETQ. The CDR3 spans 14 residues. V lost 5 bases and J lost 4; bases outside the gene matches: 3. Next came a second PCR, run for about 7 to 12 cycles, which used a sample-barcoded 5' primer along with a J-beta primer mix. TCRdb recomputed calls from the 5' RACE reads with MiXCR, one row per CDR3 protein. In the table there are under 1 million distinct CDR3 sequences, 44% of which are singletons. The sequenced material came from blood. This rearrangement joins TRBV5-1 to TRBJ2-6, with 7 bases aligning to TRBD2. The receptor comes from a man aged 55-75 years in good health. The CDR3 spells CASRRERGANVLTF. The DNA of the CDR3 is TGCGCCAGCAGGCGGGAGAGAGGGGCCAACGTCCTGACTTTC.